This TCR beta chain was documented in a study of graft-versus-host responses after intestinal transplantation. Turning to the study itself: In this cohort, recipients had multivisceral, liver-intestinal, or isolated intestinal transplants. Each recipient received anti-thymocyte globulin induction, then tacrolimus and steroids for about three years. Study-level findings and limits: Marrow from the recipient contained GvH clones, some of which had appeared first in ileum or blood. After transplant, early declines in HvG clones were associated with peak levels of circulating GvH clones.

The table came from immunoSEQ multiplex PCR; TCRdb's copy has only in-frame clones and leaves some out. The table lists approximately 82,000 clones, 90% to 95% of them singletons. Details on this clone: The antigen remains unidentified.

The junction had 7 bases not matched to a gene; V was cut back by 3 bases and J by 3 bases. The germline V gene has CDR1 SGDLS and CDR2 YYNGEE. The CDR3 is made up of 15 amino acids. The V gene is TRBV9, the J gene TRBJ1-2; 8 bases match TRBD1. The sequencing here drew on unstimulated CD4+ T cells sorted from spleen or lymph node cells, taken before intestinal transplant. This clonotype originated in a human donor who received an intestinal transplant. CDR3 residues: CASSEGVTGDYGYTF. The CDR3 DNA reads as TGTGCCAGCAGCGAGGGCGTGACAGGGGACTATGGCTACACCTTC.